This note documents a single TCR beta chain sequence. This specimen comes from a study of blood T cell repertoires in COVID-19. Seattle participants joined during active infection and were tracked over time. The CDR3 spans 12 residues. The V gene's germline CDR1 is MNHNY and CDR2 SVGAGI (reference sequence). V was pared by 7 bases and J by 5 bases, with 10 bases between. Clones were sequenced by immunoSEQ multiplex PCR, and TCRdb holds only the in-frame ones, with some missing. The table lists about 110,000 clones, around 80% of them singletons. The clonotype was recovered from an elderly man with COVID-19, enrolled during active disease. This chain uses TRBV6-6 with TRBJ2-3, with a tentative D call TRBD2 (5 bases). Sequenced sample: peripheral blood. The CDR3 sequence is CASILEGDTQYF. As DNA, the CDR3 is TGTGCCAGCATACTAGAAGGAGATACGCAGTATTTT.